These T cell receptor beta chains were read from a single sample in a study of blood T cell repertoires in COVID-19. TCRdb keeps only in-frame clones here, not all; method: immunoSEQ multiplex PCR. Of about 200,000 clones listed, 82% are singletons. Sequenced sample: peripheral blood. Receptors were obtained from a woman aged 65 to 85 with COVID-19, enrolled during active disease. The CDR3 runs from the conserved cysteine through the conserved F or W. The D gene is left open where the match is weak. Size tells how often a clone was seen (once, few, many) or the class of an expanded clone, and some rows leave it out.

j_call,clone_size,d_call,v_call,cdr3_aa,cdr3_nt
TRBJ1-1,.,.,TRBV19,CASSKPGALNTEAFF,TGTGCCAGTAGTAAGCCAGGTGCCTTGAACACTGAAGCTTTCTTT
TRBJ1-4,.,TRBD1,TRBV28,CASTIYRGTATEKLFF,TGTGCCAGCACTATTTATAGGGGGACAGCAACAGAAAAACTGTTTTTT
TRBJ2-7,once,TRBD1,TRBV2,CASSVGTGSYEQYF,TGTGCCAGCAGTGTAGGGACAGGGTCCTACGAGCAGTACTTC
TRBJ1-4,.,TRBD1,TRBV27,CASAPIRDRDEKLFF,TGTGCCAGCGCTCCTATCCGGGACAGGGACGAAAAACTGTTTTTT
TRBJ2-7,.,TRBD1,TRBV6-5,CASSPGQQAYEQYF,TGTGCCAGCAGTCCGGGACAGCAGGCATACGAGCAGTACTTC
TRBJ1-2,few,.,TRBV7-2,CASSFRFEGYTF,TGTGCCAGCAGCTTTCGGTTTGAAGGCTACACCTTC
TRBJ1-5,.,.,TRBV6-2/TRBV6-3,CASSSNTGLSQPQHF,TGTGCCAGCAGTAGCAACACAGGGCTCAGTCAGCCCCAGCATTTT
TRBJ1-5,.,.,TRBV28,CASSFINSPLHQPQHF,TGTGCCAGCAGTTTCATTAATTCGCCACTTCATCAGCCCCAGCATTTT
TRBJ1-1,.,.,TRBV29-1,CSGIGQPMNTEAFF,TGCAGTGGCATCGGACAACCGATGAACACTGAAGCTTTCTTT
TRBJ1-1,.,.,TRBV5-1,CASSFPGMNTEAFF,TGCGCCAGCAGCTTCCCAGGGATGAACACTGAAGCTTTCTTT
TRBJ2-1,.,TRBD2,TRBV27,CASSWGRAGGYNEQFF,TGTGCCAGCAGTTGGGGAAGAGCGGGAGGCTACAATGAGCAGTTCTTC
TRBJ1-1,.,TRBD1,TRBV28,CASSLPSTGGRAEAFF,TGTGCCAGCAGTTTACCCTCGACAGGGGGCAGGGCTGAAGCTTTCTTT
TRBJ1-2,.,TRBD1,TRBV7-2,CASSSIVGTGGLYGYTF,TGTGCCAGCAGCTCCATAGTGGGGACAGGGGGCCTCTATGGCTACACCTTC
TRBJ1-5,.,.,TRBV7-2,CASIIQVNSNQPQHF,TGTGCCAGCATCATACAGGTCAATAGCAATCAGCCCCAGCATTTT
TRBJ1-4,.,.,TRBV6-5,CASTSRATNEKLFF,TGTGCCAGCACTTCCAGGGCAACTAATGAAAAACTGTTTTTT
TRBJ1-5,once,.,TRBV29-1,CSPSGHVVNQPQHF,TGCAGCCCCTCCGGACATGTAGTCAATCAGCCCCAGCATTTT
TRBJ1-2,.,.,TRBV9,CASSASPRAPVYGYTF,TGTGCCAGCAGCGCGTCCCCGAGGGCCCCCGTATATGGCTACACCTTC
TRBJ2-3,.,TRBD1,TRBV19,CASSWTGLTDTQYF,TGTGCCAGTAGCTGGACAGGATTAACAGATACGCAGTATTTT
TRBJ2-5,.,TRBD1,TRBV18,CASSRGQGAGETQYF,TGTGCCAGCTCACGCGGACAGGGGGCAGGGGAGACCCAGTACTTC
TRBJ1-1,once,TRBD1,TRBV14,CASSRGQGIQGGEAFF,TGTGCCAGCAGCCGGGGACAGGGCATCCAAGGAGGTGAAGCTTTCTTT
TRBJ1-2,.,TRBD1,TRBV27,CASSLKGANYGYTF,TGTGCCAGCAGTTTAAAGGGGGCCAACTATGGCTACACCTTC
TRBJ2-6,.,.,TRBV27,CASSLSGGQFAGANVLTF,TGTGCCAGCAGTTTATCGGGGGGACAGTTTGCTGGGGCCAACGTCCTGACTTTC
TRBJ2-7,.,TRBD2,TRBV29-1,CSVDGTSGYEQYF,TGCAGCGTTGATGGGACTAGCGGTTACGAGCAGTACTTC
TRBJ2-2,.,.,TRBV5-1,CASSLAGENTGELFF,TGCGCCAGCAGCTTGGCCGGGGAGAACACCGGGGAGCTGTTTTTT
TRBJ2-2,.,TRBD2,TRBV28,CASSFPASGRALGELFF,TGTGCCAGCAGTTTCCCCGCTAGCGGGAGGGCCCTCGGGGAGCTGTTTTTT
TRBJ2-7,.,.,TRBV7-2,CASSLGVGIYEQYF,TGTGCCAGCAGCTTAGGAGTCGGGATTTACGAGCAGTACTTC
TRBJ2-7,few,.,TRBV5-6,CASSFGQTYEQYF,TGTGCCAGCAGCTTCGGACAGACCTACGAGCAGTACTTC
TRBJ2-1,.,TRBD2,TRBV9,CASSVGLAGAENEQFF,TGTGCCAGCAGCGTAGGTCTAGCGGGAGCCGAGAATGAGCAGTTCTTC
TRBJ2-3,once,TRBD2,TRBV4-2,CASSEREAGGDTQYF,TGTGCCAGCAGCGAGCGGGAGGCCGGGGGCGATACGCAGTATTTT
TRBJ1-1,.,.,TRBV28,CAGMRGGAAPEAFF,TGTGCCGGCATGAGGGGCGGGGCGGCGCCCGAAGCTTTCTTT
TRBJ2-1,.,.,TRBV27,CASSSIHRDYNEQFF,TGTGCCAGCAGTTCCATCCACCGGGACTACAATGAGCAGTTCTTC
TRBJ2-7,.,.,TRBV7-6,CASSGGSGEQYF,TGTGCCAGCAGCGGGGGGTCGGGCGAGCAGTACTTC
TRBJ2-1,.,.,TRBV7-2,CASSLRGGDSYNEQFF,TGTGCCAGCAGCTTAAGAGGCGGGGATTCCTACAATGAGCAGTTCTTC
TRBJ2-2,.,TRBD2,TRBV29-1,CSVMGLAGGPVTGELFF,TGCAGCGTAATGGGACTAGCGGGAGGGCCTGTCACCGGGGAGCTGTTTTTT
TRBJ2-6,.,.,TRBV7-2,CASSPQGNVGANVLTF,TGTGCCAGCAGCCCCCAGGGGAATGTTGGGGCCAACGTCCTGACTTTC
TRBJ2-7,.,.,TRBV6-1,CASSDTTGSYYEQYF,TGTGCCAGCAGTGACACTACGGGGAGTTATTACGAGCAGTACTTC
TRBJ1-2,.,.,TRBV7-9,CASSLNTYGYTF,TGTGCCAGCAGCCTGAACACATATGGCTACACCTTC
TRBJ1-5,few,.,TRBV27,CASSAVRGIGNQPQHF,TGTGCCAGCAGTGCCGTCCGGGGGATTGGCAATCAGCCCCAGCATTTT
TRBJ2-4,.,TRBD1,TRBV7-2,CASSEFQGAWNIQYF,TGTGCCAGCAGCGAATTCCAGGGGGCTTGGAACATTCAGTACTTC
TRBJ2-2,.,TRBD2,TRBV29-1,CSVRLAESTGELFF,TGCAGCGTGCGACTAGCAGAGAGCACCGGGGAGCTGTTTTTT
TRBJ2-7,.,.,TRBV11-2,CASSLAQASNEQYF,TGTGCCAGCAGCTTGGCACAGGCTTCTAACGAGCAGTACTTC
TRBJ1-2,.,TRBD1,TRBV11-2,CASSLGQGTAGYTF,TGTGCCAGCAGCTTAGGACAGGGTACGGCTGGCTACACCTTC
TRBJ1-2,.,.,TRBV28,CASSLAGRGYTF,TGTGCCAGCAGTTTAGCAGGGCGAGGCTACACCTTC
TRBJ1-5,.,.,TRBV2,CASSEGQYSNQPQHF,TGTGCCAGCAGTGAAGGACAGTATAGCAATCAGCCCCAGCATTTT
TRBJ1-5,.,.,TRBV19,CASSTRVDGQPQHF,TGTGCCAGTAGTACCAGGGTGGACGGCCAGCCCCAGCATTTT
TRBJ1-2,.,.,TRBV29-1,CSVDPVTGLNGYTF,TGCAGCGTGGATCCGGTCACAGGGTTGAATGGCTACACCTTC
TRBJ2-3,.,.,TRBV21-1,CASTGEIKADTQYF,TGTGCCAGCACCGGGGAGATTAAGGCAGATACGCAGTATTTT
TRBJ1-1,.,.,TRBV28,CASSFRGNTEAFF,TGTGCCAGCAGTTTTAGGGGGAACACTGAAGCTTTCTTT